These T cell receptor beta chains were read from a single sample in a study of T cells after yellow fever vaccination. TCRdb re-derived calls from the 5' RACE reads in MiXCR, one entry per CDR3 protein. The sample carries more than 300,000 distinct CDR3 sequences, around 10% recorded once. The sample in question was CD4+ T cells sorted from PBMCs, obtained 45 days after the yellow fever booster vaccination. The receptors derive from a young man who received the YFV17D yellow fever vaccine. Each CDR3 is given with its conserved first and last residue. The listing skips clone size in some rows; elsewhere it reads once, few, many or a size class.

cdr3_length | v_call | clone_size | cdr3_aa
13 | TRBV12-3/TRBV12-4 | many | CASSLAGVETQYF
16 | TRBV4-1 | NA | CASSQLPGQSNQPQHF
15 | TRBV5-1 | many | CASSLVGDPYNEQFF
16 | TRBV5-6 | few | CASRLERTGDRGKAFF
15 | TRBV5-4 | few | CASSSDGSLRETQYF
16 | TRBV12-3/TRBV12-4 | few | CASTTLAGGPYNEQFF
15 | TRBV5-4 | NA | CASSLLVTGANVLTF
12 | TRBV20-1 | few | CSASGDDYGYTF
15 | TRBV7-9 | few | CASSRQGYKNEKLFF
13 | TRBV7-3 | NA | CASSLGQANEQFF
15 | TRBV7-2 | many | CASSPGGAKKNIQYF
16 | TRBV27 | few | CASRRPGQGANEKLFF
15 | TRBV5-1 | many | CASSLDPISGNTIYF
14 | TRBV5-1 | NA | CASSLAPGRDIQYF
14 | TRBV12-3/TRBV12-4 | few | CASSPSSFRTEAFF
16 | TRBV4-1 | NA | CASSQDAPRGFYGYTF
12 | TRBV18 | many | CASSHDSTEAFF
15 | TRBV4-3 | many | CASSQDPSRADTQYF
14 | TRBV2 | NA | CASTESVQGDGYTF
14 | TRBV5-1 | NA | CASSLNRGLETQYF
13 | TRBV20-1 | few | CSAEVRGGNTIYF
12 | TRBV19 | few | CASSTSEGTQYF
14 | TRBV3-1 | few | CASSQGPRGSPLHF
15 | TRBV29-1 | few | CSVGKGVIGNTEAFF
15 | TRBV7-2 | many | CASTNDGGRTYEQYF
16 | TRBV7-6 | many | CASSLEGTGLTNEQFF